This is a list of T cell receptor beta chains from one sample in a study of OX40 agonist ivuxolimab in advanced cancers. Profiling relied on immunoSEQ multiplex PCR, and the TCRdb table lists in-frame clones only, not all of them. The sample includes tens of thousands of clones, 86% of them seen just once. Sequenced here: CD4+ or CD8+ T cells sorted from blood, sampled in a trial of the OX40 agonist ivuxolimab. The receptors were sampled from an adult with an advanced solid tumor such as melanoma, head and neck, liver or kidney cancer. Each CDR3 is given with its conserved first and last residue. A D gene is named only where the DNA matches it firmly. Size tells how often a clone was seen (once, few, many) or the class of an expanded clone, and some rows leave it out.

J	V	D	size	DNA	CDR3
TRBJ2-3	TRBV25-1	NA	NA	TGTGCCAGCGGATCACCACAGGGATTAGATACGCAGTATTTT	CASGSPQGLDTQYF
TRBJ2-3	TRBV28	NA	NA	TGTGCCAGCAGCGGTGGACAAGAGGTGGATACGCAGTATTTT	CASSGGQEVDTQYF
TRBJ1-1	TRBV7-9	NA	NA	TGTGCCAGCAGCTTAGGAGGGTCCGCTTTCTTT	CASSLGGSAFF
TRBJ2-7	TRBV6-5	TRBD2	NA	TGTGCCACGCTCGGGACTAGCGCTGACTACGAGCAGTACTTC	CATLGTSADYEQYF
TRBJ1-5	TRBV19	NA	NA	TGTGCCAGTAGTATTGATTACTCAGGCTTTCTACAGCCCCAGCATTTT	CASSIDYSGFLQPQHF
TRBJ2-3	TRBV5-6	NA	NA	TGTGCCAGCAGCTTAACCGTGGCGGGTTCCACAGATACGCAGTATTTT	CASSLTVAGSTDTQYF
TRBJ1-2	TRBV7-9	NA	NA	TGTGCCAGCAGCTATATGGGAACGGCGGAACTTAACTATGGCTACACCTTC	CASSYMGTAELNYGYTF
TRBJ2-7	TRBV27	NA	NA	TGTGCCAGCAGTTTATCGGGCAATTTCGAGCAGTACTTC	CASSLSGNFEQYF
TRBJ2-7	TRBV5-5	TRBD2	NA	TGTGCCAGCAACCGGACTAGCGGGAGTACCTACGAGCAGTACTTC	CASNRTSGSTYEQYF
TRBJ1-1	TRBV27	NA	NA	TGTGCCAGCAGGCCCAGAGCCCGGGGGGCGTATGCTGAAGCTTTCTTT	CASRPRARGAYAEAFF
TRBJ2-1	TRBV7-6	TRBD2	NA	TGTGCCAGCAGCCAAGGGACTAGCGGGACCGATGAGCAGTTCTTC	CASSQGTSGTDEQFF
TRBJ1-1	TRBV19	TRBD1	NA	TGTGCCAGTAGTATGGGGACAGGTGAAGCTTTCTTT	CASSMGTGEAFF
TRBJ2-1	TRBV6-5	TRBD2	NA	TGTGCCAGCGGGGGTTCGACTAGCGGGCACAATGAGCAGTTCTTC	CASGGSTSGHNEQFF
TRBJ2-2	TRBV19	NA	NA	TGTGCCAGTAGTATGGCTAGTCCCACCGGGGAGCTGTTTTTT	CASSMASPTGELFF
TRBJ1-4	TRBV19	NA	NA	TGTGCCAGTAGTATCGGGGTAGCAACTAATGAAAAACTGTTTTTT	CASSIGVATNEKLFF
TRBJ2-5	TRBV7-7	TRBD2	NA	TGTGCTAGCAGCTTGGTCATCCCGACTAGCGGGATTCAAGAGACCCAGTACTTC	CASSLVIPTSGIQETQYF
TRBJ2-1	TRBV7-7	NA	NA	TGTGCTAGCAGCCCTAGGGTATACGTGAGCTCCTACAATGAGCAGTTCTTC	CASSPRVYVSSYNEQFF
TRBJ2-7	TRBV21-1	NA	NA	TGTGCCAGCAGCAAAGCGCTCCCGGACAGATCTAAATCCTACGAGCAGTACTTC	CASSKALPDRSKSYEQYF
TRBJ1-1	TRBV11-2	TRBD1	NA	TGTGCCAGCAGCTTAGTATTCGGGACAGGGACTGAAGCTTTCTTT	CASSLVFGTGTEAFF
TRBJ1-2	TRBV27	NA	NA	TGTGCCAGCAGTTTATCTGGGACCACCTTTTATAGGGATGGCTACACCTTC	CASSLSGTTFYRDGYTF
TRBJ2-2	TRBV15	NA	NA	TGTGCCACCCGGGACCACCACACCGGGGAGCTGTTTTTT	CATRDHHTGELFF
TRBJ2-1	TRBV27	TRBD2	NA	TGTGCCAGCAGTCCAGGCGGGGGGTACAATGAGCAGTTCTTC	CASSPGGGYNEQFF
TRBJ1-4	TRBV5-3	TRBD1	NA	TGTGCCAGCAGCTCCTCCGGGACAGGGGACGAAAAACTGTTTTTT	CASSSSGTGDEKLFF
TRBJ2-1	TRBV28	NA	NA	TGTGCCAGCAGGACGGACAGCTACAATGAGCAGTTCTTC	CASRTDSYNEQFF
TRBJ1-2	TRBV6-5	TRBD1	NA	TGTGCCAGCACCCTACAACAGGGGACCCATGGCTACACCTTC	CASTLQQGTHGYTF
TRBJ2-7	TRBV5-5	TRBD2	NA	TGTGCCAGCAGCCCTAGCGGGAGGCCCTACGAGCAGTACTTC	CASSPSGRPYEQYF
TRBJ2-5	TRBV2	TRBD1	NA	TGTGCCAGCAGCCGGGGACAGGGGGCGCAGGAGACCCAGTACTTC	CASSRGQGAQETQYF
TRBJ2-7	TRBV7-7	TRBD1	NA	TGTGCTAGCAGCCCGAGCGATACAGGGGATGAGCAGTACTTC	CASSPSDTGDEQYF
TRBJ2-5	TRBV7-6	TRBD1	NA	TGTGCCAGCAGCGGCAGGGGGCTCGAGACCCAGTACTTC	CASSGRGLETQYF
TRBJ2-1	TRBV28	NA	NA	TGTGCCAGCGAGGGGTCCTACAATGAGCAGTTCTTC	CASEGSYNEQFF
TRBJ2-3	TRBV7-8	NA	once	TGTGCCAGCAGCCACACAGAGATCACAGATACGCAGTATTTT	CASSHTEITDTQYF
TRBJ1-5	TRBV7-9	NA	NA	TGTGCCAGCAGCTTGCGGGGGCGCGATCAGCCCCAGCATTTT	CASSLRGRDQPQHF
TRBJ1-2	TRBV27	NA	NA	TGTGCCAGCAGTTTTGCAGGCAACTATGGCTACACCTTC	CASSFAGNYGYTF
TRBJ2-7	TRBV4-2	TRBD1	many	TGTGCCAGCAGCCACCCGGGACAGGGGCTATACGAGCAGTACTTC	CASSHPGQGLYEQYF
TRBJ2-3	TRBV28	TRBD2	NA	TGTGCCAGCAGACCACTTGCCGGGACTAGCGGGAATCGGGGGGACACAGATACGCAGTATTTT	CASRPLAGTSGNRGDTDTQYF
TRBJ1-2	TRBV30	TRBD1	NA	TGTGCCGGCACAGGGGATGACTATGGCTACACCTTC	CAGTGDDYGYTF
TRBJ2-4	TRBV19	NA	once	TGTGCCAGTAGTATCTGGGGAGGCTCAATTCTAGCCAAAAACATTCAGTACTTC	CASSIWGGSILAKNIQYF
TRBJ1-5	TRBV2	NA	NA	TGTGCCAGCAGTGAGTTTGCAGGGGCGGGAGGCAATCAGCCCCAGCATTTT	CASSEFAGAGGNQPQHF
TRBJ2-7	TRBV30	NA	once	TGTGCCTGGAGTGTCCCAGTGGGGGCCGGGACCTCCTACGAGCAGTACTTC	CAWSVPVGAGTSYEQYF
TRBJ2-5	TRBV28	TRBD1	few	TGTGCCAGCAGCCTGGACAGGGGGCCTCAAGAGACCCAGTACTTC	CASSLDRGPQETQYF
TRBJ1-1	TRBV7-8	NA	NA	TGTGCCAGCAGGCCCCCGGGACCCAAAACCGACACTGAAGCTTTCTTT	CASRPPGPKTDTEAFF
TRBJ1-1	TRBV5-6	NA	NA	TGTGCCAGCTCCAGCGTCAGGCAGGGCACTGAAGCTTTCTTT	CASSSVRQGTEAFF
TRBJ2-1	TRBV11-3	NA	NA	TGTGCCAGCAGCCCACAACAAGGGAGCAATGAGCAGTTCTTC	CASSPQQGSNEQFF
TRBJ2-1	TRBV7-2	NA	NA	TGTGCCAGCAGCTACTCCGGGCCGGTGAATGAGCAGTTCTTC	CASSYSGPVNEQFF
TRBJ2-7	TRBV19	NA	NA	TGTGCCAGTAGTTTCGGGACACCGTCCTACGAGCAGTACTTC	CASSFGTPSYEQYF
TRBJ1-4	TRBV30	NA	NA	TGTGCCTGGAGTGTAACAGCAGGGCCCCGTGAAAAACTGTTTTTT	CAWSVTAGPREKLFF
TRBJ1-2	TRBV6-6	NA	NA	TGTGCCAGCAGCCAGACAGGCTATGGCTACACCTTC	CASSQTGYGYTF
TRBJ2-7	TRBV6-5	NA	NA	TGTGCCAGCAGTTACTTCGGGTGGCCCTACGAGCAGTACTTC	CASSYFGWPYEQYF
TRBJ1-1	TRBV27	TRBD1	NA	TGTGCCAGCAGTTTATGGACAGGGGCGAACACTGAAGCTTTCTTT	CASSLWTGANTEAFF
TRBJ2-3	TRBV2	NA	NA	TGTGCCAGCGATCCACACGGTCGGCGCACAGATACGCAGTATTTT	CASDPHGRRTDTQYF
TRBJ2-7	TRBV28	TRBD2	NA	TGTGCCAGCAGTCGGACTAGCGGGAGCTGGAGCGAGCAGTACTTC	CASSRTSGSWSEQYF
TRBJ1-2	TRBV27	NA	few	TGTGCCAGCAGCTCCACAGGTAGTGTCTATGGCTACACCTTC	CASSSTGSVYGYTF
TRBJ2-1	TRBV19	TRBD2	medium-sized	TGTGCCAGTAGTACCACTAGCGGGGAGTACAATGAGCAGTTCTTC	CASSTTSGEYNEQFF
TRBJ2-3	TRBV28	TRBD1	NA	TGTGCCAGCAGTTTGCACAGGGGGGCGGGAGATACGCAGTATTTT	CASSLHRGAGDTQYF
TRBJ2-1	TRBV6-1	NA	NA	TGTGCCAGCAGTCCTGGACCGATCAATGAGCAGTTCTTC	CASSPGPINEQFF
TRBJ2-1	TRBV7-4	NA	NA	TGTGCCAGCAGTTACCATGAAGGGACGGTTGAGCAGTTCTTC	CASSYHEGTVEQFF
TRBJ2-7	TRBV7-9	TRBD1	NA	TGTGCCAGCAGCTCGTGGAGGACAGGGTCCTACGAGCAGTACTTC	CASSSWRTGSYEQYF